Listed below are T cell receptor beta chains from one sample, sequenced in a study of T-cell memory formation after mild COVID-19. TCRdb reanalysed the 5' RACE reads using MiXCR and keeps one entry per CDR3 protein. The sample holds a few hundred thousand distinct CDR3 sequences, around 8% seen once. Sample: PBMCs or a T cell subset sorted from them (not recorded which). The source of these receptors is a man aged 18 to 35 who had mild COVID-19 (a few samples of this study predate the infection). Cell type and time point are not known. Each CDR3 is given with its conserved first and last residue. The order of the fields is D gene, clone size, V gene, J gene, CDR3 protein, CDR3 DNA. D genes are given only for firm matches. Only some rows state a clone size, as once, few, many or a class for expanded clones.

TRBD1	NA	TRBV4-2	TRBJ1-2	CASSQVAGGQGGYTF	TGTGCCAGCAGCCAAGTGGCAGGGGGCCAAGGTGGCTACACCTTC
NA	NA	TRBV5-1	TRBJ2-7	CASSLAGPLGGEQYF	TGCGCCAGCAGCTTGGCCGGCCCCCTGGGGGGCGAGCAGTACTTC
NA	few	TRBV20-1	TRBJ1-1	CSASGSIAGTEAFF	TGCAGTGCTAGCGGGAGCATCGCCGGCACTGAAGCTTTCTTT
NA	NA	TRBV7-2	TRBJ1-2	CASSLGSRSTSLYGYTF	TGTGCCAGCAGCTTAGGTTCCAGGAGCACAAGTCTTTATGGCTACACCTTC
TRBD1	NA	TRBV5-1	TRBJ2-4	CASSLEGTGGGKNIQYF	TGCGCCAGCAGCTTGGAAGGGACAGGGGGCGGCAAAAACATTCAGTACTTC
TRBD1	few	TRBV10-1	TRBJ1-4	CASSASRTGLKLFF	TGCGCCAGCAGTGCCTCCCGGACAGGGCTAAAACTGTTTTTT
NA	many	TRBV7-2	TRBJ1-2	CASSLDRFPNYGYTF	TGTGCCAGCAGCTTAGATCGGTTTCCTAACTATGGCTACACCTTC
TRBD2	few	TRBV7-8	TRBJ2-7	CASSLDPSGGAELNEQYF	TGTGCCAGCAGCCTAGACCCTAGCGGGGGGGCCGAGCTAAACGAGCAGTACTTC
NA	many	TRBV7-2	TRBJ1-5	CASSLRTGQSQHF	TGTGCCAGCAGCTTACGTACAGGGCAGTCCCAGCATTTT
NA	few	TRBV9	TRBJ1-1	CASSVSSNTEAFF	TGTGCCAGCAGCGTCTCGTCGAACACTGAAGCTTTCTTT
TRBD1	many	TRBV11-2	TRBJ1-1	CASIPRGQGLTEAFF	TGTGCCAGCATCCCCCGGGGACAGGGCCTCACTGAAGCTTTCTTT
NA	few	TRBV4-3	TRBJ1-2	CASGTGWGYGYTF	TGCGCCAGCGGAACAGGGTGGGGCTATGGCTACACCTTC
NA	many	TRBV5-1	TRBJ2-1	CASSSGSYNEQFF	TGCGCCAGCAGCTCGGGGTCCTACAATGAGCAGTTCTTC
NA	few	TRBV7-9	TRBJ2-1	CASSSSAQQERNEQFF	TGTGCCAGCAGCTCGTCGGCCCAGCAGGAGAGAAATGAGCAGTTCTTC
TRBD1	few	TRBV5-4	TRBJ1-6	CASSLRGTAGSPLHF	TGTGCCAGCAGCTTGCGGGGGACAGCCGGTTCACCCCTCCACTTT
TRBD2	few	TRBV2	TRBJ2-1	CASSEWASGGDEQFF	TGTGCCAGCAGTGAGTGGGCTAGCGGGGGCGATGAGCAGTTCTTC
TRBD2	many	TRBV5-4	TRBJ2-1	CASSFISGGVNEQFF	TGTGCCAGCAGCTTTATTAGCGGGGGGGTCAATGAGCAGTTCTTC
TRBD2	NA	TRBV5-1	TRBJ2-3	CASSTRRGGAVSDTQYF	TGCGCCAGCAGCACTCGGCGCGGGGGGGCAGTTTCGGATACGCAGTATTTT
TRBD2	NA	TRBV20-1	TRBJ2-5	CSFRSGVQETQYF	TGCAGTTTCCGTAGCGGGGTCCAAGAGACCCAGTACTTC
NA	many	TRBV4-1	TRBJ2-5	CASSQRSLGKDETQYF	TGCGCCAGCAGCCAGAGATCACTGGGTAAAGACGAGACCCAGTACTTC
NA	many	TRBV5-1	TRBJ2-5	CASSPRVAQETQYF	TGCGCCAGCAGCCCCAGGGTGGCCCAAGAGACCCAGTACTTC
TRBD1	many	TRBV7-9	TRBJ2-1	CASSPRGRVSNEQFF	TGTGCCAGCAGCCCCAGGGGGCGGGTGAGCAATGAGCAGTTCTTC
NA	many	TRBV7-9	TRBJ2-7	CASSPRQVRIYEQYF	TGTGCCAGCAGCCCGAGACAGGTGAGGATCTACGAGCAGTACTTC
NA	NA	TRBV6-5	TRBJ1-1	CASSYRRMNTEAFF	TGTGCCAGCAGTTACCGACGCATGAACACTGAAGCTTTCTTT
NA	few	TRBV7-6	TRBJ1-3	CASSSFRDVGNTIYF	TGTGCCAGCAGCTCCTTCCGGGACGTAGGAAACACCATATATTTT
NA	many	TRBV7-2	TRBJ1-2	CASSLDSSNYGYTF	TGTGCCAGCAGCCTAGACAGTTCTAACTATGGCTACACCTTC
NA	NA	TRBV5-1	TRBJ2-3	CASTLGANTQYF	TGCGCCAGCACCTTGGGGGCGAATACGCAGTATTTT
NA	many	TRBV4-1	TRBJ1-5	CASSSGVRGPNQPQHF	TGCGCCAGCAGCTCAGGGGTTCGCGGTCCCAATCAGCCCCAGCATTTT
TRBD1	few	TRBV20-1	TRBJ2-2	CSARATGGGTGELFF	TGCAGTGCTAGAGCGACAGGGGGAGGTACCGGGGAGCTGTTTTTT
NA	many	TRBV5-1	TRBJ1-1	CASSYEGAEAFF	TGCGCCAGCAGCTACGAGGGGGCTGAAGCTTTCTTT
TRBD1	few	TRBV4-3	TRBJ2-5	CASSQVFGQGETQYF	TGCGCCAGCAGCCAAGTTTTTGGACAGGGAGAGACCCAGTACTTC
NA	few	TRBV12-3/TRBV12-4	TRBJ1-6	CASSLGVGNSPLHF	TGTGCCAGCAGTTTAGGGGTCGGGAATTCACCCCTCCACTTT
NA	few	TRBV7-2	TRBJ2-3	CASSLFGGAGDHTQYF	TGTGCCAGCAGCTTATTTGGTGGGGCCGGCGACCATACGCAGTATTTT
NA	few	TRBV12-3/TRBV12-4	TRBJ2-3	CASSTSFGDTQYF	TGTGCCAGCAGTACTAGTTTTGGAGATACGCAGTATTTT
TRBD1	few	TRBV20-1	TRBJ2-3	CSALTGVSDTQYF	TGCAGTGCTCTGACAGGGGTTTCAGATACGCAGTATTTT
NA	once	TRBV18	TRBJ2-1	CASSSGRTGYSEQFF	TGTGCCAGCTCATCGGGACGGACGGGGTATAGTGAGCAGTTCTTC
TRBD1	few	TRBV19	TRBJ1-2	CASSPLDRDGGYTF	TGTGCCAGTAGTCCCTTGGACAGGGACGGTGGCTACACCTTC
NA	few	TRBV2	TRBJ2-7	CASRDRSLSTHEQYF	TGTGCCAGCAGAGACCGCAGCCTGTCCACCCACGAGCAGTACTTC
NA	few	TRBV10-1	TRBJ2-1	CASSESGTPYNEQFF	TGCGCCAGCAGTGAGTCGGGGACACCTTACAATGAGCAGTTCTTC
TRBD2	few	TRBV9	TRBJ2-5	CASSVAAGGYETQYF	TGTGCCAGCAGCGTAGCGGCGGGGGGGTACGAGACCCAGTACTTC
NA	many	TRBV20-1	TRBJ2-2	CSARVAANTGELFF	TGCAGTGCTAGGGTAGCGGCGAACACCGGGGAGCTGTTTTTT
NA	few	TRBV4-1	TRBJ2-7	CASSQEQGHGISYEQYF	TGCGCCAGCAGCCAAGAACAGGGCCACGGAATCTCCTACGAGCAGTACTTC
TRBD1	NA	TRBV6-2/TRBV6-3	TRBJ1-6	CASSWWDSNSPLHF	TGTGCCAGCAGTTGGTGGGACAGCAATTCACCCCTCCACTTT
TRBD1	few	TRBV19	TRBJ1-5	CASSIDSTGGVNQPQHF	TGTGCCAGTAGTATAGACTCAACAGGGGGCGTCAATCAGCCCCAGCATTTT